This T cell receptor beta chain was documented in a study of blood T cell repertoires in COVID-19. Assignments of participants to cohorts depended upon their own reported clinical history. CDR3 size: 14 residues. The J segment lost 8 bases and the V segment lost 2 bases, leaving 6 bases of the junction unmatched. Germline V lookup: CDR1 GTSNPN, CDR2 SVGIG (reference sequence). In the original processing: Counts of nucleated cells, estimated from reference gene primer amplification, were obtained. Assay used: immunoSEQ multiplex PCR; TCRdb lists only in-frame clones, some missing. V and J calls and clone size are given by that table; D and trimming were obtained from the DNA. This table has a few hundred thousand clones, about 81% appearing once.

The V and J genes are TRBV30 and TRBJ1-4; TRBD1 aligns across 9 bases. Sequenced input: PBMCs or T cells enriched from blood (not recorded which). This TCR derives from a middle-aged man who had recovered from COVID-19. This CDR3 is CAWSTQGALEKLFF. In nucleotides, the CDR3 is TGTGCCTGGAGTACACAGGGGGCTCTAGAAAAACTGTTTTTT.